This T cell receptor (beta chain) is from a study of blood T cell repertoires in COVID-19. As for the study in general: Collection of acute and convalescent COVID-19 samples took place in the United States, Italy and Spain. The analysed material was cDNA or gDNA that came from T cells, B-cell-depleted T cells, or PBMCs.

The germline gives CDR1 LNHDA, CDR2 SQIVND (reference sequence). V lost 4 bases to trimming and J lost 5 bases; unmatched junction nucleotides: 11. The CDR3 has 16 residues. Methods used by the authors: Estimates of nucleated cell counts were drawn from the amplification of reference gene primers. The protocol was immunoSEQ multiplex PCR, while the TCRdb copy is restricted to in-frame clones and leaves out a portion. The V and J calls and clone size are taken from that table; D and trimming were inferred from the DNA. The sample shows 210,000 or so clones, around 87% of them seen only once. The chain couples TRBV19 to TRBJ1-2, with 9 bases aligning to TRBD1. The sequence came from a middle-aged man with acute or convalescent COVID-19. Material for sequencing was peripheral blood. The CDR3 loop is CASSTRRQGEYYGYTF. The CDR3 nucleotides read TGTGCCAGTAGTACCAGACGACAGGGGGAATATTATGGCTACACCTTC.